The 4 T cell receptor beta chains reported below all come from one sample, sequenced in a study of blood T cell repertoires in COVID-19. The protocol was immunoSEQ multiplex PCR, while the TCRdb copy is restricted to in-frame clones and leaves out a portion. This repertoire shows some 150,000 clones, about 77% found once; its top ten account for 14%. The sequencing input was peripheral blood. These receptors all come from a woman older than 75 with acute or convalescent COVID-19.

The V gene is TRBV5-1, the J gene TRBJ1-2; D ambiguous. Germline values: CDR1 SGHRS, CDR2 YFSETQ. Trimming left V 4 bases short and J 0 bases short, with 10 bases between. The CDR3 has 14 amino acids. The CDR3 region has the DNA TGCGCCAGCAGCCCGGGAGGGCCTAACTATGGCTACACCTTC. The encoded protein is CASSPGGPNYGYTF.

This clone has a single count. The chain recombines TRBV28 with TRBJ1-4; possible D gene TRBD1, 6 bases. This CDR3 is built from 13 residues. Trimming removed 4 bases at V and 8 bases at J, with 11 bases between. Germline V CDR1 and CDR2: MDHEN, SYDVKM. CDR3 region: CASSSGQGEKLFF. CDR3 nucleotides: TGTGCCAGCAGTTCAGGGCAGGGGGAAAAACTGTTTTTT.

V is TRBV9 and J is TRBJ2-3; tentative D call: TRBD1 (5 bases). V was pared by 4 bases and J by 3 bases, with 15 bases between. Germline CDR1 and CDR2: SGDLS and YYNGEE. CDR3 size: 15 residues. Here the CDR3 DNA reads TGTGCCAGCAGCCGTACTCCAGGGTATACAGATACGCAGTATTTT. It encodes CASSRTPGYTDTQYF.

The chain uses TRBV2 and TRBJ2-2; 8 bases line up with TRBD1. This CDR3 contains 15 residues. Germline V gene data show CDR1 as SNHLY and CDR2 as FYNNEI. V dropped 4 bases and J dropped 0; count of bases not matched to a gene: 1. The CDR3 DNA follows: TGTGCCAGCAGTGTACAGGGGGCGAACACCGGGGAGCTGTTTTTT. This sequence encodes CASSVQGANTGELFF.